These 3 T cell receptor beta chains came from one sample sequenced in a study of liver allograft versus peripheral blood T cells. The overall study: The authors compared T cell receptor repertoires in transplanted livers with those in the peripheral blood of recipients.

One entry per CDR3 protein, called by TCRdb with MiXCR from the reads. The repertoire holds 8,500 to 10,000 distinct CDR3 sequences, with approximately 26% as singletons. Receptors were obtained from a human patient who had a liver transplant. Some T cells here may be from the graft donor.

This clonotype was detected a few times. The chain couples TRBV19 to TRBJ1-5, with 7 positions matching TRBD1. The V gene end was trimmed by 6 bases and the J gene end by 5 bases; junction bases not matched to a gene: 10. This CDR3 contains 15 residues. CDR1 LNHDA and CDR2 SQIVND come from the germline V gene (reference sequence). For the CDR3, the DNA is TGTGCCAGTAGCCGCCAGACAGGGCGCGATCAGCCCCAGCATTTT. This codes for CASSRQTGRDQPQHF.

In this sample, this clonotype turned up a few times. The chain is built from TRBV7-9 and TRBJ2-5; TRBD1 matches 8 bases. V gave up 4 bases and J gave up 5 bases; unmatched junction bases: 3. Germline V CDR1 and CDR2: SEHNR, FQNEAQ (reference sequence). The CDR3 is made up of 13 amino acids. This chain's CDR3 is CASSSRGPETQYF. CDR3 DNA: TGTGCCAGCAGCTCCAGGGGGCCGGAGACCCAGTACTTC.

CDR3 coding DNA: TGTGCCAGCAGCGGGGACAGGGGAAAAGAGACCCAGTACTTC. It codes for CASSGDRGKETQYF. The chain combines TRBV5-4 with TRBJ2-5; the match to TRBD1 covers 10 bases. The junction had 3 bases not matched to a gene; V was cut back by 4 bases and J by 3 bases. There are 14 residues in the CDR3. CDR1 SGHNT and CDR2 YYREEE come from the germline V gene (reference sequence).